The sequence of this T cell receptor (beta chain) was determined in a study of molecular identifiers for immune sequencing clone quantification. As for the study in general: Replicate experiments took RNA from around 20,000 or 100,000 naive CD8 cells, divided it five ways and sequenced four. General observations from the study: Clones of above 20 RNA copies carried over 99% of effector molecules; in naive cells they carried under 1%.

The authors gated naive CD8 T cells as CD8+CD4-CCR7+CD45RA+ for sorting. One entry per CDR3 protein, called by TCRdb with MiXCR from the PCR reads. The sample contains over 600,000 distinct CDR3 sequences, 15% to 20% of which appear only once. CDR1 and CDR2 (germline): SGDLS, YYNGEE. The CDR3 runs to 17 residues. V lost 4 bases and J lost 2; bases outside the gene matches: 9. Turning to this clonotype: The antigen is unknown. Just one base apart from a much larger clone, this may be a read error.

The V call is TRBV9, the J call TRBJ2-3; the match to TRBD2 covers 11 bases. The sequence came from a human donor in good health. Some libraries in this study had Jurkat cell RNA spiked in. Input material: naive CD8+ T cells from blood, with Jurkat cell RNA spiked in. As for subset: FACS-sorted CD8+CD4-CCR7+CD45RA+ naive T cells. The CDR3 DNA reads TGTGCCAGCAGCATAGGACTAGCGGGCGATATCACAGATACGCAGTATTTT. It encodes CASSIGLAGDITDTQYF.